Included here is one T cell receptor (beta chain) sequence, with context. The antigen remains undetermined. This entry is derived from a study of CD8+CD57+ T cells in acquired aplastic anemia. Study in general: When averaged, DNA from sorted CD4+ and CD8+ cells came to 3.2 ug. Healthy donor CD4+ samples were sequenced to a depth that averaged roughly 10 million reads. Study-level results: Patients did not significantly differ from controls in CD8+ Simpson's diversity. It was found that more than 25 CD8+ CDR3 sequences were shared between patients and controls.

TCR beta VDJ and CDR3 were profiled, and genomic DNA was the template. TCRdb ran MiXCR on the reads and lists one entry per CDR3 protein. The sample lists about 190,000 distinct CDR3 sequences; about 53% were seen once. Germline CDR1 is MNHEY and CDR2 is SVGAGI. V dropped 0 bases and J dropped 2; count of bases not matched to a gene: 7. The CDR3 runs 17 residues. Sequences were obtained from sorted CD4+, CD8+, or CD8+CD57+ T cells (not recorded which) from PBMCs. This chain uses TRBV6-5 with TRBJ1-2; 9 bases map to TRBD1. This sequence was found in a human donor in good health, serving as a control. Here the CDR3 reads CASSYSDRGDLNYGYTF. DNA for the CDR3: TGTGCCAGCAGTTACTCGGACAGGGGTGATTTGAACTATGGCTACACCTTC.